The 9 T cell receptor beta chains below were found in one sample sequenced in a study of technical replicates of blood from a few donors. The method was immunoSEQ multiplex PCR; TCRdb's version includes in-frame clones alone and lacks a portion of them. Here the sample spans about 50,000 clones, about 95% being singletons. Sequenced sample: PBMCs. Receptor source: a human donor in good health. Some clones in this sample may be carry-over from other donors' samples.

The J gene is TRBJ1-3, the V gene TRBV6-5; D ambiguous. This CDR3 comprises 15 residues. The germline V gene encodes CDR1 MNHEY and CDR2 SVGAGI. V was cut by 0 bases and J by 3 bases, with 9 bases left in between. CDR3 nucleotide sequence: TGTGCCAGCAGTTACTCGGGCGGGAATGGAAACACCATATATTTT. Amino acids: CASSYSGGNGNTIYF.

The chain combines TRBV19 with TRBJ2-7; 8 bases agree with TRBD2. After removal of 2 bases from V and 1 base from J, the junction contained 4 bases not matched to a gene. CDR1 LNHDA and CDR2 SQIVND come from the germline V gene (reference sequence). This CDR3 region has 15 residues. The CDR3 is CASSITTSGSYEQYF. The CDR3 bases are TGTGCCAGTAGTATAACAACTAGCGGATCCTACGAGCAGTACTTC. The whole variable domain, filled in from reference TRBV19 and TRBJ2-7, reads DGGITQSPKYLFRKEGQNVTLSCEQNLNHDAMYWYRQDPGQGLRLIYYSQIVNDFQKGDIAEGYSVSREKKESFPLTVTSAQKNPTAFYLCASSITTSGSYEQYFGPGTRLTVT.

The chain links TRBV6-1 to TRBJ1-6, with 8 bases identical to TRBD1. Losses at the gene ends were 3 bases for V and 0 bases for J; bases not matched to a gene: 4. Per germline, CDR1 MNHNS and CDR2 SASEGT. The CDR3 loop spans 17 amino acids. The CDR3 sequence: CASSETGALSYNSPLHF. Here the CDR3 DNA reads TGTGCCAGCAGTGAGACAGGGGCGCTCTCCTATAATTCACCCCTCCACTTT.

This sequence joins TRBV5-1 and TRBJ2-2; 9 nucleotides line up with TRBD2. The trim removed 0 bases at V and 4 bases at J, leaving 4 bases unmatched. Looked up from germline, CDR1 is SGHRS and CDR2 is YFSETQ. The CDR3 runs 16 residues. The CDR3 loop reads CASSLDPSGATGELFF. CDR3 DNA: TGCGCCAGCAGCTTGGATCCTAGCGGGGCCACCGGGGAGCTGTTTTTT.

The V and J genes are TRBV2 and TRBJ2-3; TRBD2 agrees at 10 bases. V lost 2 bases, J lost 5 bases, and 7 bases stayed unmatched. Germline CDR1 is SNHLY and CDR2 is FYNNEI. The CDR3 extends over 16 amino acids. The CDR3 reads CASSEQAAGGQDTQYF. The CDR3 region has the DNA TGTGCCAGCAGTGAACAGGCAGCGGGGGGGCAAGATACGCAGTATTTT.

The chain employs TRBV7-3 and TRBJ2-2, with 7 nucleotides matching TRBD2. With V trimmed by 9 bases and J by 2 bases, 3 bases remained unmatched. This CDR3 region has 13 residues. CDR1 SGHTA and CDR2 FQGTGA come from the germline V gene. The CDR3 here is CASGGGNTGELFF. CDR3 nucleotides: TGTGCCAGTGGCGGGGGTAACACCGGGGAGCTGTTTTTT.

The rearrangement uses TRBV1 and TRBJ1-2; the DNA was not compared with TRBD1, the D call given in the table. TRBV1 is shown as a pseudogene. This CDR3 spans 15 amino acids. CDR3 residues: CTSSQDGSDKYGYTF. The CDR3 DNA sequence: TGCACCAGCAGCCAAGATGGGTCGGACAAATATGGCTACACCTTC.

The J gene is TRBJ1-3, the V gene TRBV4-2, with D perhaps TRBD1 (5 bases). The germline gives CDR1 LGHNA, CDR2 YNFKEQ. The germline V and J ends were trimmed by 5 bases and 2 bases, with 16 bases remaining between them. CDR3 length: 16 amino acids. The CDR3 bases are TGTGCCAGCAGCTCCCGGGCGGGGGAGGCTGGAAACACCATATATTTT. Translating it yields CASSSRAGEAGNTIYF.

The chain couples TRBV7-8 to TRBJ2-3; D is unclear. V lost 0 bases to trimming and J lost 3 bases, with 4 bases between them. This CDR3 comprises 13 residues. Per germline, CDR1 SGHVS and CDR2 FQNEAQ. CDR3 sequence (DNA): TGTGCCAGCAGCTTAGCTACTACAGATACGCAGTATTTT. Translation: CASSLATTDTQYF.